These 13 T cell receptor beta chains were sequenced from one sample in a study of OX40 agonist ivuxolimab in advanced cancers. Using immunoSEQ multiplex PCR, the repertoire was profiled, and TCRdb retains in-frame clones only, with some absent. The sample yields tens of thousands of clones, roughly 90% seen once. Sequenced material: CD4+ or CD8+ T cells sorted from blood, taken in a trial of the OX40 agonist ivuxolimab. Receptors were obtained from an adult with an advanced solid tumor such as melanoma, head and neck, liver or kidney cancer.

This clone has just one count. The chain carries TRBV28 and TRBJ2-1; D call uncertain. Germline V lookup: CDR1 MDHEN, CDR2 SYDVKM. The CDR3 is made up of 13 amino acids. The germline V and J ends were trimmed by 2 bases and 13 bases, with 15 bases remaining between them. In DNA, the CDR3 is TGTGCCAGCAGTTTAACGGGCCCGACCCTACAGTTCTTC. Translating gives CASSLTGPTLQFF. Filled out from reference TRBV28 and TRBJ2-1, the complete variable domain reads DVKVTQSSRYLVKRTGEKVFLECVQDMDHENMFWYRQDPGLGLRLIYFSYDVKMKEKGDIPEGYSVSREKKERFSLILESASTNQTSMYLCASSLTGPTLQFFGPGTRLTVL.

The chain employs TRBV27 and TRBJ1-4; D ambiguous. The germline V gene has CDR1 MNHEY and CDR2 SMNVEV (reference sequence). V was pared by 5 bases and J by 10 bases, with 17 bases between. The CDR3 runs to 14 residues. CDR3 protein: CASSPRSLQGKLFF. The CDR3 DNA reads TGTGCCAGCAGTCCCCGGTCCCTCCAAGGAAAACTGTTTTTT.

The CDR3 is CASSLYPVGGGTDTQYF. DNA for the CDR3: TGCGCCAGCAGCTTGTACCCCGTCGGGGGGGGCACAGATACGCAGTATTTT. The V and J genes are TRBV5-1 and TRBJ2-3; 8 positions match TRBD2. The CDR3 sequence is 17 residues long. V shed 1 base and J 1 base; nucleotides not matched to a gene: 8. The germline V gene encodes CDR1 SGHRS and CDR2 YFSETQ.

V is TRBV19 and J is TRBJ1-2, with D unclear. Germline V gene data show CDR1 as LNHDA and CDR2 as SQIVND (reference sequence). The CDR3 has 13 residues. Trimming took 6 bases from V and 1 from J, leaving 9 bases between them. CDR3 sequence reads: CASRNGFNYGYTF. CDR3 coding DNA: TGTGCCAGTAGGAATGGGTTTAACTATGGCTACACCTTC.

The chain employs TRBV9 and TRBJ2-1; D is ambiguous. The CDR3 runs 12 residues. The germline V gene has CDR1 SGDLS and CDR2 YYNGEE. Trimming stripped 0 bases from V and 7 bases from J, with 5 bases between. The CDR3 nucleotides are TGTGCCAGCAGCGTAGGGAAGAATGAGCAGTTCTTC. Translation gives CASSVGKNEQFF.

V and J are TRBV19 and TRBJ2-3; unclear D gene. Trimming took off 3 bases at V and 0 bases at J, with 4 bases between the two ends. The CDR3 consists of 13 residues. The germline CDR1 and CDR2 sequences are LNHDA and SQIVND (reference sequence). The CDR3 DNA reads TGTGCCAGTAGTATGGGTAGCACAGATACGCAGTATTTT. It is translated as CASSMGSTDTQYF.

The chain uses TRBV4-2 and TRBJ1-1, with D maybe TRBD1 (5 bases). Trimming took 4 bases from V and 2 from J, leaving 11 bases between them. The germline V gene encodes CDR1 LGHNA and CDR2 YNFKEQ. The CDR3 extends over 14 amino acids. In DNA form, the CDR3 reads TGTGCCAGCAGCCCAGGGCAGCCTAACACTGAAGCTTTCTTT. Amino acids: CASSPGQPNTEAFF.

The chain employs TRBV19 and TRBJ1-5; D is unclear. Trimming stripped 3 bases from V and 5 bases from J, with 17 bases between. The germline V gene encodes CDR1 LNHDA and CDR2 SQIVND (reference sequence). This CDR3 has 16 residues. In DNA form, the CDR3 reads TGTGCCAGTAGTATTGTGGGCAATTACGTCGATCAGCCCCAGCATTTT. Amino acids: CASSIVGNYVDQPQHF.

V and J are TRBV10-2 and TRBJ2-1, with D possibly TRBD2 on 6 matching bases. Germline loops: CDR1 WSHSY, CDR2 SAAADI. The CDR3 spans 14 residues. V was shortened by 4 bases and J by 8 bases, with 15 bases between the two germline ends. CDR3 coding DNA: TGCGCCAGCAGTGCTGCGGGAAAGGTAGATGAGCAGTTCTTC. Amino acids: CASSAAGKVDEQFF.

The V call is TRBV28, the J call TRBJ1-5, with 8 nucleotides matching TRBD1. J lost 7 bases, V lost 3 bases, and 11 bases had no gene match. CDR1 and CDR2 (germline): MDHEN, SYDVKM. The CDR3 consists of 16 residues. In DNA, the CDR3 is TGTGCCAGCAGTTTGACCACCCACCGGACAGGGCAGCCCCAGCATTTT. This translates into CASSLTTHRTGQPQHF.

V and J are TRBV28 and TRBJ2-2; tentative D call: TRBD2 (7 bases). Germline values: CDR1 MDHEN, CDR2 SYDVKM. Trimming shortened V by 7 bases and J by 7 bases, and 19 bases separated the two germline ends. The CDR3 is 15 amino acids. As DNA, the CDR3 is TGTGCCAGCACCCTAGGGGGGGCGAGGGGCGGGGAGCTGTTTTTT. It codes for CASTLGGARGGELFF.

This clone was observed once. This rearrangement joins TRBV7-8 to TRBJ1-5; 10 bases align to TRBD1. The junction had 10 bases not matched to a gene; V was cut back by 5 bases and J by 6 bases. This CDR3 spans 16 amino acids. Germline V lookup: CDR1 SGHVS, CDR2 FQNEAQ. DNA for the CDR3: TGTGCCAGCAGCCGAGGGACAGGGGATCAACGTCAGCCCCAGCATTTT. It encodes CASSRGTGDQRQPQHF.

This clone was picked up one time. The gene calls are TRBV5-6 and TRBJ2-1; 9 bases line up with TRBD2. CDR1 SGHDT and CDR2 YYEEEE come from the germline V gene. The CDR3 covers 15 residues. The ends lost 2 bases at V and 4 bases at J; junction bases unmatched: 4. This chain's CDR3 is CASSFSGRGYNEQFF. CDR3 DNA: TGTGCCAGCAGCTTTAGCGGGAGAGGATACAATGAGCAGTTCTTC. Combining the CDR3 with reference TRBV5-6 and TRBJ2-1 gives the whole variable domain DAGVTQSPTHLIKTRGQQVTLRCSPKSGHDTVSWYQQALGQGPQFIFQYYEEEERQRGNFPDRFSGHQFPNYSSELNVNALLLGDSALYLCASSFSGRGYNEQFFGPGTRLTVL.